This T cell receptor beta chain is from a study of blood T cell repertoires in COVID-19. Overall study: Italy, Spain and the United States were the sources of the convalescent and acute COVID-19 samples. The cDNA or gDNA used as material had been derived from T cells, B-cell-depleted T cells, or PBMCs.

In the original workflow: Quantification of nucleated cells was approximated via reference gene primer amplification. Generated by immunoSEQ multiplex PCR, the TCRdb table keeps only in-frame clones and is missing some. The V and J calls and clone size come from that table; D and trimming were worked out from the DNA. The sample comprises tens of thousands of clones, approximately 80% of which are singletons, and less than 25% rests with the top ten. Trimming pared 0 bases from V and 2 bases from J, leaving 11 bases between. CDR1 and CDR2 from the germline V gene are MNHEY and SVGAGI. The CDR3 has 15 amino acids.

This receptor was taken from an older man with active or convalescent COVID-19. The chain links TRBV6-5 to TRBJ2-7, with D possibly matching TRBD1 (5 bases). Material for sequencing was peripheral blood. In DNA form, the CDR3 reads TGTGCCAGCAGTTACTCCGTAGGGGCGGCCTACGAGCAGTACTTC. It specifies CASSYSVGAAYEQYF.